This T cell receptor beta chain was captured by sequencing in a study of T cell repertoires in cytomegalovirus infection. The CDR3 has 13 residues. Germline loops: CDR1 SQVTM, CDR2 ANQGSEA. V lost 3 bases to trimming and J lost 6 bases; unmatched junction nucleotides: 7. One entry per CDR3 protein results from TCRdb running MiXCR on the reads. This table holds nearly 650,000 distinct CDR3 sequences, 20% to 25% found once. This rearrangement joins TRBV29-1 to TRBJ1-2, with 7 positions matching TRBD1. This TCR was sampled from a human donor in good health (CMV status not recorded). Some clones in this sample may be carry-over from other donors' samples. Sequencing input: CD8+ T cells from PBMCs. CDR3 sequence: CSVELRGKDGYTF. Here the CDR3 DNA reads TGCAGCGTTGAGCTCAGGGGGAAGGATGGCTACACCTTC.